The 21 T cell receptor beta chains listed next were all sequenced from one sample in a study of blood T cell repertoires in COVID-19 (dated by TCRdb to 2019 to 2021). Libraries were made using the immunoSEQ multiplex PCR assay. This immuneACCESS table, as held by TCRdb, lists in-frame sequences with V and J called but not all clones. Of the missing ones, under half trace to an unresolved V gene in checked studies; the others have no known cause. This sample comprises 100,000 to 150,000 clones, 90% to 95% of them detected only once. The ten largest clones capture about 1.9% of the sample. What was sequenced was peripheral blood. Receptor source: a man aged 45-60 years with COVID-19, enrolled during active disease.

This chain uses TRBV4-1 with TRBJ2-4; TRBD1 might be the D (6 bases). This CDR3 is 16 amino acids long. Germline V gives CDR1 MGHRA, CDR2 YSYEKL. Trimming left V 0 bases short and J 5 bases short, with 14 bases between. CDR3 protein: CASSQEFRHRENIQYF. CDR3 coding DNA: TGCGCCAGCAGCCAAGAGTTCCGGCACAGGGAAAACATTCAGTACTTC.

The chain recombines TRBV29-1 with TRBJ2-3, with 15 positions matching TRBD2. CDR1 is SQVTM and CDR2 is ANQGSEA in the germline V gene. The CDR3 sequence is 19 residues long. V dropped 6 bases and J dropped 2; count of bases not matched to a gene: 15. In DNA form, the CDR3 reads TGCAGCGTCGATCCCCCGGGACTAGCGGGAGGATGGGACACAGATACGCAGTATTTT. Its protein product is CSVDPPGLAGGWDTDTQYF.

The rearrangement joins TRBV3-1 (or the pseudogene TRBV3-2) to TRBJ1-1; 7 bases are a match to TRBD1. After removal of 4 bases from V and 1 base from J, the junction contained 3 bases not matched to a gene. Germline CDR1 and CDR2: LGHDT and YNNKEL (reference sequence). The CDR3 has 14 amino acids. DNA for the CDR3: TGTGCCAGCAGCCTTAACAGGGGGAACACTGAAGCTTTCTTT. Amino acids: CASSLNRGNTEAFF.

This clone was seen once. V gene TRBV6-1 combines with J gene TRBJ1-6, with a weak D call TRBD1 (5 bases). V lost 1 base and J lost 8, with 9 bases in between. CDR3 length equals 14 residues. Germline lookup yields CDR1 MNHNS and CDR2 SASEGT. The CDR3 protein is CASSEVRVHSPLHF. CDR3 bases: TGTGCCAGCAGTGAAGTCAGGGTCCATTCACCCCTCCACTTT.

This clone was picked up one time. The J gene is TRBJ2-7, the V gene TRBV5-1; possibly TRBD1 for D (5 bases). Looked up from germline, CDR1 is SGHRS and CDR2 is YFSETQ. The CDR3 is 15 amino acids. Trimming took 1 base from V and 5 from J, leaving 16 bases between them. CDR3 amino acids: CASSLLTQGFNEQYF. DNA of the CDR3: TGCGCCAGCAGCTTGTTGACCCAGGGTTTCAACGAGCAGTACTTC.

The rearrangement links TRBV6-2 or TRBV6-3 to TRBJ2-7, with D possibly matching TRBD1 (5 bases). Germline CDR1 and CDR2: MNHEY and SVGEGT. This CDR3 contains 17 residues. V was cut by 2 bases and J by 1 base, with 18 bases left in between. The CDR3 is CASSYGEQVPPSYEQYF. The CDR3 bases are TGTGCCAGCAGTTACGGGGAACAGGTCCCTCCATCCTACGAGCAGTACTTC.

Notes on this clone: Sequence at one end of the junction differs from germline and may be a read error. The V call is TRBV6-1, the J call TRBJ2-2; D not certain. Germline-derived CDR1 and CDR2 are MNHNS and SASEGT. The CDR3 runs 14 residues. The CDR3 bases are TGTGCCAGCGGTGAAAGACTGAACACCGGGGAGCTGTTTTTT. The encoded protein is CASGERLNTGELFF.

The V and J genes are TRBV18 and TRBJ2-1, with TRBD2 identical over 7 bases. J lost 4 bases, V lost 3 bases, and 6 bases had no gene match. Germline V gene data show CDR1 as KGHSH and CDR2 as LQKENI. The CDR3 extends over 15 amino acids. The CDR3 DNA reads as TGTGCCAGCTCACCGAGACTAGCCGATTACAATGAGCAGTTCTTC. It yields the protein CASSPRLADYNEQFF. The variable domain in full, with the rest retrieved from reference TRBV18 and TRBJ2-1, is NAGVMQNPRHLVRRRGQEARLRCSPMKGHSHVYWYRQLPEEGLKFMVYLQKENIIDESGMPKERFSAEFPKEGPSILRIQQVVRGDSAAYFCASSPRLADYNEQFFGPGTRLTVL.

This clone came up a few times. The chain links TRBV18 to TRBJ2-1, with D perhaps TRBD1 (6 bases). The CDR3 sequence is 19 residues long. Germline V gene lookup returns CDR1 KGHSH and CDR2 LQKENI. Trimming shortened V by 3 bases and J by 2 bases, and 23 bases separated the two germline ends. CDR3 sequence (DNA): TGTGCCAGCTCACCGTGGGACAAGTTCACAAGGGGACCCTACAATGAGCAGTTCTTC. Protein product: CASSPWDKFTRGPYNEQFF.

V usage is TRBV7-9 and J usage is TRBJ1-1, with TRBD1 identical over 8 bases. Trimming took 5 bases from V and 4 from J; bases not matched to a gene: 6. Germline CDR1 reads SEHNR; CDR2 reads FQNEAQ (reference sequence). CDR3 size: 14 residues. CDR3 DNA sequence: TGTGCCAGCAGCCTGACAGGGGAGGGCACTGAAGCTTTCTTT. It is translated as CASSLTGEGTEAFF.

The rearrangement links TRBV10-3 to TRBJ1-4; D not certain. Germline V gene lookup returns CDR1 ENHRY and CDR2 SYGVKD. The CDR3 has 15 residues. The V end was cut by 4 bases, the J end by 5 bases, with 14 bases between. The CDR3 loop reads CAISGGYGGNEKLFF. DNA of the CDR3: TGTGCCATCAGTGGAGGATATGGCGGGAATGAAAAACTGTTTTTT.

This clone is a singleton in its sample. Other nucleotide sequences from this sample produce the same CDR3. The V call is TRBV15, the J call TRBJ2-5; possibly TRBD2 for D (5 bases). Trimming pared 0 bases from V and 2 bases from J, leaving 7 bases between. Looked up from germline, CDR1 is LNHNV and CDR2 is YYDKDF (reference sequence). This CDR3 is built from 14 residues. The CDR3 sequence is CATSRDRGQETQYF. The CDR3 nucleotides are TGTGCCACCAGCAGAGATCGGGGTCAAGAGACCCAGTACTTC.

The table lists this clone with a count of one. The chain joins TRBV5-4 to TRBJ2-3, with 7 bases aligning to TRBD1. Germline V lookup: CDR1 SGHNT, CDR2 YYREEE (reference sequence). The V gene end was trimmed by 3 bases and the J gene end by 0 bases; junction bases not matched to a gene: 7. The CDR3 sequence is 16 residues long. CDR3 nucleotides: TGTGCCAGCAGCTCCGGACAGGCAACTAGCACAGATACGCAGTATTTT. Translated: CASSSGQATSTDTQYF.

This chain links TRBV6-2 or TRBV6-3 with TRBJ2-1; D may be TRBD1 (5 bases). Germline V lookup: CDR1 MNHEY, CDR2 SVGEGT. This CDR3 spans 16 amino acids. Trimming took off 0 bases at V and 9 bases at J, with 18 bases between the two ends. DNA for the CDR3: TGTGCCAGCAGTTACTCGAGCAGGGATCTTCATGGTGAGCAGTTCTTC. Translating gives CASSYSSRDLHGEQFF.

The CDR3 region is CASSVAGRSSYNEQFF. CDR3 nucleotide sequence: TGTGCCAGCAGCGTGGCGGGGAGGAGCTCCTACAATGAGCAGTTCTTC. J is TRBJ2-1 and V is TRBV11-3, with a weak D call TRBD2 (6 bases). Germline V lookup: CDR1 SGHNT, CDR2 YENEEA. The CDR3 contains 16 residues. V lost 5 bases to trimming and J lost 0 bases, with 14 bases between them.

The rearrangement links TRBV18 to TRBJ1-2; D gene ambiguous. The CDR3 consists of 16 residues. From germline, CDR1 is KGHSH and CDR2 LQKENI. V was cut by 2 bases and J by 8 bases, with 21 bases left in between. The CDR3 region has the DNA TGTGCCAGCTCACCAAATCTAGATCATACGGAGTTGGGCTACACCTTC. Its translation: CASSPNLDHTELGYTF.

V gene TRBV19 combines with J gene TRBJ2-1; 8 bases line up with TRBD1. Trimming cost V 6 bases and J 2 bases; bases outside gene matches: 9. The germline gives CDR1 LNHDA, CDR2 SQIVND (reference sequence). This CDR3 is 16 amino acids long. The CDR3 spells CASSSLDRGPYNEQFF. CDR3 bases: TGTGCCAGTAGCTCCCTCGACAGGGGACCCTACAATGAGCAGTTCTTC.

The chain employs TRBV27 and TRBJ1-2; D is ambiguous. V lost 3 bases to trimming and J lost 3 bases, with 8 bases between them. The CDR3 totals 13 residues. CDR1 MNHEY and CDR2 SMNVEV come from the germline V gene (reference sequence). This chain's CDR3 is CASSFSEDYGYTF. The CDR3 DNA is TGTGCCAGCAGTTTCTCAGAGGACTATGGCTACACCTTC.

This clone showed up just once. The chain joins TRBV6-2 or TRBV6-3 to TRBJ2-5; TRBD2 aligns across 10 bases. Germline CDR1 and CDR2: MNHEY and SVGEGT. V lost 2 bases, J lost 2 bases, and 2 bases stayed unmatched. CDR3 length: 15 amino acids. CDR3: CASSYQAGGQETQYF. The DNA of the CDR3 is TGTGCCAGCAGTTACCAAGCGGGAGGGCAAGAGACCCAGTACTTC.

This sequence joins TRBV18 and TRBJ1-2, with 8 bases aligning to TRBD1. The CDR3 is 17 residues long. J lost 8 bases, V lost 1 base, and 15 bases had no gene match. Germline V gene sequence: CDR1 KGHSH, CDR2 LQKENI. CDR3 protein: CASSPRTDRDSAGGYTF. CDR3 bases: TGTGCCAGCTCACCACGTACGGACAGGGACTCTGCGGGAGGCTACACCTTC. Looking up the rest from reference TRBV18 and TRBJ1-2 gives the full variable domain: NAGVMQNPRHLVRRRGQEARLRCSPMKGHSHVYWYRQLPEEGLKFMVYLQKENIIDESGMPKERFSAEFPKEGPSILRIQQVVRGDSAAYFCASSPRTDRDSAGGYTFGSGTRLTVV.

The genes are TRBV6-6 and TRBJ2-7; 11 bases line up with TRBD2. V dropped 5 bases and J dropped 1; count of bases not matched to a gene: 10. This CDR3 is 17 amino acids long. Germline-derived CDR1 and CDR2 are MNHNY and SVGAGI (reference sequence). CDR3 DNA sequence: TGTGCCAGCAGTCCGTTTCTAGCGGGAGGTCAATCCTACGAGCAGTACTTC. Protein product: CASSPFLAGGQSYEQYF.